The rows below give T cell receptor beta chains drawn from one sample of a study of cytomegalovirus exposure and HLA in healthy donors. Only in-frame clones appear in the TCRdb table, and some are missing; sequencing was by immunoSEQ multiplex PCR. The data hold about 130,000 clones, with 80% to 90% observed a single time. The sequenced sample consisted of PBMCs. Receptors originate from a woman in her twenties or thirties in good health and CMV-seropositive. CDR3s include the opening cysteine and the closing phenylalanine or tryptophan. Clone size appears in some rows only: once, few, many, or a class for an expanded clone.

clone size	V gene	CDR3 protein
.	TRBV11-2	CASSFPFSVGELFF
few	TRBV5-1	CASRDGMNNEQFF
few	TRBV6-5	CASSYRRIGSGGYTF
few	TRBV5-1	CASSHGYSGGPNEQFF
.	TRBV7-6	CASSTRGGGEQYF
.	TRBV28	CASSLDRVEGPYEQYF
.	TRBV2	CASSVGDPQETQYF
.	TRBV13	CASRLRSDTQYF
.	TRBV10-1	CATYPGQGSYEQYF
.	TRBV19	CASSVTGFQPQHF
few	TRBV6-4	CASSGTSYNEQFF
.	TRBV27	CATKRSSGGSTDTQYF
.	TRBV19	CASSIGTIGSYEQYF
.	TRBV2	CASVRVSGANVLTF
.	TRBV9	CASSFSEASYEQYF
.	TRBV5-8	CASSLGPRNQPQHF
.	TRBV6-5	CASSYSRGNTGELFF
.	TRBV5-5	CASSSISGGNRQYF
once	TRBV2	CASSAGTGVSGGYTF
.	TRBV15	CATSRGPQGAEEKLFF
.	TRBV29-1	CSVEPTPGTGVKGYTF
.	TRBV4-1	CASSRPTSGGPGELFF
.	TRBV2	CASRDRGEKLFF
.	TRBV5-8	CASSSRGTGSSEQYF
once	TRBV28	CASSLGGGMNTEAFF
.	TRBV10-3	CAISEPDRGPYNEQFF
.	TRBV28	CASSPIGGAYEQYF
.	TRBV19	CASRGPFRGTYGYTF
once	TRBV15	CATSIRQGNTDTQYF
.	TRBV18	CASSLADRSNSPLHF
once	TRBV5-6	CASRRTGVSGNTIYF
.	TRBV2	CASRTRLGGGNEQFF
.	TRBV6-5	CASSPRGYNEQFF
.	TRBV6-5	CASSYGTGPYEQYF
.	TRBV5-6	CASSLLLRGSAPYEQYF
few	TRBV5-1	CASSRQGGGYGYEQYF
.	TRBV5-5	CASSYRGQGGSQPQHF
.	TRBV6-5	CASRSGGTNEKLFF
.	TRBV15	CATRKDRGNQPQHF
.	TRBV28	CASSHPTGHTEAFF
.	TRBV5-1	CASSWVQGGDEQYF
.	TRBV5-6	CASSPRVITNTQYF
.	TRBV29-1	CSVDDRTSGLGGETQYF
.	TRBV19	CASSINVRGGYAFF
.	TRBV18	CASSPTDYEQYF
.	TRBV7-9	CASSLIPSGPPYEQYF
.	TRBV2	CASSVLASDTQYF
.	TRBV7-8	CASSPQGVSYEQYF
few	TRBV2	CASSPTGRAAYEQYF
.	TRBV19	CASSMRGTVYEQYF